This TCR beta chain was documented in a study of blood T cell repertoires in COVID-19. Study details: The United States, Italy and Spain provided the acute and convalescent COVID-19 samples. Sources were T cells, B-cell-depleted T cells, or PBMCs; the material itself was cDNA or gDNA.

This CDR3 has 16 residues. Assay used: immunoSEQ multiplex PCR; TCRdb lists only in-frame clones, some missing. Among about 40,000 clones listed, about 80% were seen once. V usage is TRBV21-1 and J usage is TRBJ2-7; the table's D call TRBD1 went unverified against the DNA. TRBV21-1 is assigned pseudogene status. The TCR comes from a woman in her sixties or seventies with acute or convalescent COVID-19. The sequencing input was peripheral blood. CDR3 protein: CASSARSVWGTYEQYF. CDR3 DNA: TGTGCCAGCAGCGCGCGGTCCGTTTGGGGCACCTACGAGCAGTACTTC.